This TCR beta chain stems from a study of identical twins. Healthy Caucasians were all of the donors. Using its own MiXCR run on the 5' RACE reads, TCRdb lists one record per CDR3 protein. In the table there are roughly 250,000 distinct CDR3 sequences, 6% to 8.5% of which are singletons. Findings and caveats of the study: Twins shared out-of-frame alpha sequences with excess low generation probability. Rather than following the same donors, the conclusions depended on cross-sectional statistical analysis. Beta out-of-frame sequences showed weaker excess twin sharing.

This clonotype was detected ten times or more. Its antigen is unknown. These records were also assigned to another study, of yellow fever vaccine responses in identical twins.

This TCR was sampled from a woman under 30 in good health. The sequencing input was CD8+ T cells sorted from blood.

CDR3 in DNA: TGTGCCAGCAGTGCGAATGGCTACACCTTC. Translated, it gives CASSANGYTF. This chain links TRBV25-1 with TRBJ1-2; no clear D gene. CDR1 and CDR2 from the germline V gene are MGHDK and SYGVNS. V lost 4 bases and J lost 6, with 3 bases in between. This CDR3 is 10 amino acids long.